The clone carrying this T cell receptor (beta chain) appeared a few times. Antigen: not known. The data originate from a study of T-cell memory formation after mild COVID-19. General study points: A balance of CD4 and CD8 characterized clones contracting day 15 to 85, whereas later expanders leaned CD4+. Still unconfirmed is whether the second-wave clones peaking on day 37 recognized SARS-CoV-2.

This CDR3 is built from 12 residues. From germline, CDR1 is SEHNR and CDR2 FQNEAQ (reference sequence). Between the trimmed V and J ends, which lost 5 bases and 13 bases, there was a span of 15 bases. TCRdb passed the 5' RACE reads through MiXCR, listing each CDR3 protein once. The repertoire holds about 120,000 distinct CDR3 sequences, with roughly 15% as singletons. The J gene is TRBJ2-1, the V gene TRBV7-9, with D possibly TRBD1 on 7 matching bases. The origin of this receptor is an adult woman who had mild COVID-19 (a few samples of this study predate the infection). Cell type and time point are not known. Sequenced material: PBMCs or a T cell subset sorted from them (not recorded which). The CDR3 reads CASSPGGGNQFF. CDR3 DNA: TGTGCCAGCAGCCCTGGAGGGGGCAACCAGTTCTTC.